This TCR beta chain was captured by sequencing in a study of blood T cell repertoires in COVID-19. Here immunoSEQ multiplex PCR was the method, and the copy in TCRdb shows in-frame clones only, minus some. Of nearly 45,000 clones listed, approximately 85% are singletons. With 7 bases removed from V and 0 bases from J, the gap between germline ends came to 10 bases. Germline CDR1 MNHEY, CDR2 SMNVEV (reference sequence). This CDR3 is 13 amino acids long. This receptor was obtained from a woman of 80 years or more with acute or convalescent COVID-19. Sequenced sample: peripheral blood. This chain uses TRBV27 with TRBJ2-7; a weak D match, TRBD2 (5 bases). CDR3 sequence (DNA): TGTGCCAGCACCCCCGGGAACTCCTACGAGCAGTACTTC. Protein: CASTPGNSYEQYF.